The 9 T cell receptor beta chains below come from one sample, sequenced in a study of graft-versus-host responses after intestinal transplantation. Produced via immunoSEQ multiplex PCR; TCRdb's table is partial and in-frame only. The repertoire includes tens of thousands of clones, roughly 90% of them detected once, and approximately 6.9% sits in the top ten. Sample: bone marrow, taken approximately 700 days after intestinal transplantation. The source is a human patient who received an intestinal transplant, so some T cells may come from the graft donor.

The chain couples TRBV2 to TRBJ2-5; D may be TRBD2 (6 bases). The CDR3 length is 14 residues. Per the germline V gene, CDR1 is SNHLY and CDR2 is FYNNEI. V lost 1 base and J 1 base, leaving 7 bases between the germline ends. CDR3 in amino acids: CASSEGRGQETQYF. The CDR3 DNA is TGTGCCAGCAGTGAAGGGCGGGGCCAAGAGACCCAGTACTTC.

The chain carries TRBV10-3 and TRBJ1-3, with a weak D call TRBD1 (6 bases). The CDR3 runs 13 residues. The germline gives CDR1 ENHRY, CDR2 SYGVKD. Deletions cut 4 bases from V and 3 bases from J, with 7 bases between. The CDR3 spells CAISGTDGNTIYF. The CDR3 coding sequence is TGTGCCATCAGTGGGACAGATGGAAACACCATATATTTT.

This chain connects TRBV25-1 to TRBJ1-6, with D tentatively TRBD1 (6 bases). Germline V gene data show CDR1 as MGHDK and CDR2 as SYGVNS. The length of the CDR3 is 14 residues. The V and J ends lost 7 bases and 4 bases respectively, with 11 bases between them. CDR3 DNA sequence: TGTGCCAGCAAGAGGACAGATTATAATTCACCCCTCCACTTT. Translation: CASKRTDYNSPLHF.

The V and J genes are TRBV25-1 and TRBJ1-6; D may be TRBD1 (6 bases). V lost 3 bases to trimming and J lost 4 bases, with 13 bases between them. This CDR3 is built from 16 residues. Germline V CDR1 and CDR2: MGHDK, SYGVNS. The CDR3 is CASSDGDIKYNSPLHF. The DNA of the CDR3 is TGTGCCAGCAGTGATGGGGACATCAAATATAATTCACCCCTCCACTTT.

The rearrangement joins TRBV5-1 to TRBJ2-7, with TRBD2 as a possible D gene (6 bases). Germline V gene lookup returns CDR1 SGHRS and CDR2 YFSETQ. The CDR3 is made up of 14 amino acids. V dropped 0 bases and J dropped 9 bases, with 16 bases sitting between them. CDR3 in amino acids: CASSLGPGRAGQYF. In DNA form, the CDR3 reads TGCGCCAGCAGCTTGGGACCAGGGAGAGCGGGGCAGTACTTC.

The CDR3 region is CASSYSAGTTDTQYF. The CDR3 nucleotides read TGTGCCAGCAGTTACTCGGCAGGTACCACAGATACGCAGTATTTT. The chain has TRBV6-5 and TRBJ2-3; D ambiguous. The CDR3 is 15 residues long. V lost 0 bases, J lost 2 bases, and 9 bases lay in between. CDR1 MNHEY and CDR2 SVGAGI come from the germline V gene.

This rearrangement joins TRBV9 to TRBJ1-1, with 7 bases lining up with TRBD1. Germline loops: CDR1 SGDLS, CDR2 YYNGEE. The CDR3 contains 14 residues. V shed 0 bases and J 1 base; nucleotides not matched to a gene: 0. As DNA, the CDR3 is TGTGCCAGCAGCGTAGAGGGGGCGAACACTGAAGCTTTCTTT. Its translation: CASSVEGANTEAFF.

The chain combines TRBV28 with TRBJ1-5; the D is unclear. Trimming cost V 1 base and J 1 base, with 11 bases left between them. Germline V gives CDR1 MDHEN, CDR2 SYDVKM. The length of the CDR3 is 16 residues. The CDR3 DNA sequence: TGTGCCAGCAGTTTATACTTTGGAAGGAGCAATCAGCCCCAGCATTTT. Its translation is CASSLYFGRSNQPQHF.

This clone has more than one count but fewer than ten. This CDR3 reads CASSELAVEAFF. CDR3 nucleotides: TGTGCCAGCAGCGAACTGGCGGTCGAAGCTTTCTTT. The J gene is TRBJ1-1, the V gene TRBV2; no definite D call. Germline V gene lookup returns CDR1 SNHLY and CDR2 FYNNEI. The V gene lost 6 bases and the J gene lost 8 bases, with 13 bases spanning the gap. There are 12 residues in the CDR3.